Presented here are 15 T cell receptor beta chains from one specimen sequenced in a study of beta chain features in type 1 diabetes. The whole isolated RNA underwent reverse transcription, so sequencing captured expressed TCRB transcripts. Produced via immunoSEQ multiplex PCR; TCRdb's table is partial and in-frame only. Among 200,000 to 250,000 clones listed, 9.6% were seen once. Input material: naive CD4+ T cells from blood. The receptors here all came from a woman aged 18-29 years in good health.

This clone showed up just a few times. V usage is TRBV5-4 and J usage is TRBJ1-1; a possible D gene is TRBD1 (6 bases). This CDR3 region has 13 residues. V lost 9 bases, J lost 5 bases, and 17 bases lay in between. Looked up from germline, CDR1 is SGHNT and CDR2 is YYREEE (reference sequence). The CDR3 DNA is TGTGCCACCGGGGGGGCTGGGGGTACTGAAGCTTTCTTT. It translates to CATGGAGGTEAFF. The full variable domain, rest sourced from reference TRBV5-4 and TRBJ1-1, is ETGVTQSPTHLIKTRGQQVTLRCSSQSGHNTVSWYQQALGQGPQFIFQYYREEENGRGNFPPRFSGLQFPNYSSELNVNALELDDSALYLCATGGAGGTEAFFGQGTRLTVV.

This clone was observed a single time. This chain connects TRBV5-6 to TRBJ2-1; 9 nucleotides match TRBD2. J was trimmed by 1 base and V by 4 bases; bases with no gene match: 6. This CDR3 comprises 16 residues. Looked up from germline, CDR1 is SGHDT and CDR2 is YYEEEE. DNA of the CDR3: TGTGCCAGCAGCCTGACTAGCGGCAGTTCCTACAATGAGCAGTTCTTC. The encoded protein is CASSLTSGSSYNEQFF. Filled out from reference TRBV5-6 and TRBJ2-1, the complete variable domain reads DAGVTQSPTHLIKTRGQQVTLRCSPKSGHDTVSWYQQALGQGPQFIFQYYEEEERQRGNFPDRFSGHQFPNYSSELNVNALLLGDSALYLCASSLTSGSSYNEQFFGPGTRLTVL.

This clone showed up just a few times. The J gene is TRBJ2-1, the V gene TRBV5-1; TRBD1 matches 11 bases. The CDR3 is 14 residues long. Germline CDR1 and CDR2: SGHRS and YFSETQ. The V segment lost 3 bases and the J segment 9 bases; nucleotides outside the gene matches: 5. The CDR3 sequence: CASSSDRGRGEQFF. The CDR3 nucleotides are TGCGCCAGCAGCTCGGACAGGGGGCGCGGTGAGCAGTTCTTC.

A few counts support this clone. The chain couples TRBV14 to TRBJ2-1; D possibly corresponds to TRBD2 (6 bases). CDR1 is SGHDN and CDR2 is FVKESK in the germline V gene. The CDR3 sequence is 15 residues long. The V and J ends lost 4 bases and 6 bases respectively, with 16 bases between them. CDR3: CASSLSGAPFNEQFF. The CDR3 bases are TGTGCCAGCAGCCTCTCGGGAGCCCCCTTCAATGAGCAGTTCTTC.

The gene calls are TRBV6-5 and TRBJ1-5; 10 nucleotides agree with TRBD1. The V and J ends lost 5 bases and 6 bases, in that order; junction bases with no gene match: 4. This CDR3 region has 14 residues. Germline V CDR1 and CDR2: MNHEY, SVGAGI. CDR3 region: CASSVGQGGQPQHF. The CDR3 DNA follows: TGTGCCAGCAGTGTCGGACAGGGGGGTCAGCCCCAGCATTTT.

V gene TRBV6-1 combines with J gene TRBJ2-5; D is uncertain. The V gene's germline CDR1 is MNHNS and CDR2 SASEGT. The CDR3 is 13 residues long. The germline V and J ends were trimmed by 2 bases and 4 bases, with 8 bases remaining between them. The CDR3 region is CASSEQLRETQYF. The CDR3 DNA follows: TGTGCCAGCAGTGAACAACTCCGAGAGACCCAGTACTTC.

This clone has only a few counts. The CDR3 sequence: CASSLDRGIGELFF. As DNA, the CDR3 is TGTGCCAGTAGTTTGGACAGGGGGATCGGGGAGCTGTTTTTT. The chain employs TRBV19 and TRBJ2-2, with 10 bases matching TRBD1. The germline CDR1 and CDR2 sequences are LNHDA and SQIVND (reference sequence). The V gene end was trimmed by 5 bases and the J gene end by 7 bases; junction bases not matched to a gene: 4. This CDR3 contains 14 residues.

The chain's CDR3 is CASSLVRQGTEAFF. DNA of the CDR3: TGTGCCAGCAGCTTAGTTCGACAGGGCACTGAAGCTTTCTTT. V usage is TRBV7-2 and J usage is TRBJ1-1; 7 bases line up with TRBD1. Germline-derived CDR1 and CDR2 are SGHTA and FQGNSA. The CDR3 sequence is 14 residues long. V shed 1 base and J 4 bases; nucleotides not matched to a gene: 3.

This rearrangement joins TRBV5-4 to TRBJ1-2, with 8 nucleotides matching TRBD1. With V trimmed by 5 bases and J by 5 bases, 11 bases remained unmatched. Germline V gene sequence: CDR1 SGHNT, CDR2 YYREEE (reference sequence). The CDR3 length is 15 residues. The CDR3 loop is CASSYGQGRFYGYTF. The CDR3 region has the DNA TGTGCCAGCAGTTATGGACAGGGTCGGTTTTATGGCTACACCTTC.

The V call is TRBV11-2, the J call TRBJ2-6, with 7 positions matching TRBD2. Germline V gene data show CDR1 as SGHAT and CDR2 as FQNNGV. V trimming: 4 bases; J trimming: 1 base; junction bases outside the gene matches: 13. The CDR3 loop spans 19 amino acids. For the CDR3, the DNA is TGTGCCAGCAGCTCATACAAGCGGGGTAGTGGGTCTGGGGCCAACGTCCTGACTTTC. It specifies CASSSYKRGSGSGANVLTF.

The rearrangement uses TRBV7-2 and TRBJ2-5; 13 positions match TRBD2. The CDR3 spans 16 residues. Germline lookup yields CDR1 SGHTA and CDR2 FQGNSA. V shed 5 bases, J shed 2 bases, and the junction held 5 bases outside the gene matches. CDR3 nucleotide sequence: TGTGCCAGCAGCCTCGCGACTAGCGGGGGGCAAGAGACCCAGTACTTC. Its translation is CASSLATSGGQETQYF.

This clone was detected a few times. The J gene is TRBJ1-1, the V gene TRBV18; D not certain. This CDR3 comprises 12 residues. The V end lost 6 bases, the J end lost 7 bases, and 12 bases lay between the germline ends. CDR1 and CDR2 (germline): KGHSH, LQKENI. CDR3 nucleotides: TGTGCCAGCTCTCCCAGAACCTTTGAAGCTTTCTTT. This translates into CASSPRTFEAFF.

This clone was observed a few times. The genes are TRBV4-1 and TRBJ1-2; D is unresolved. CDR1 is MGHRA and CDR2 is YSYEKL in the germline V gene. Trimming pared 2 bases from V and 5 bases from J, leaving 15 bases between. The CDR3 contains 15 residues. CDR3 nucleotide sequence: TGCGCCAGCAGCCAACCCCCGACGGGGAAGTATGGCTACACCTTC. It codes for CASSQPPTGKYGYTF.

The rearrangement uses TRBV5-1 and TRBJ2-7, with 9 bases fitting TRBD2. CDR3 length: 15 residues. V lost 1 base, J lost 5 bases, and 7 bases stayed unmatched. Germline CDR1 and CDR2: SGHRS and YFSETQ. CDR3 in amino acids: CASSLFLAGDHEQYF. In DNA, the CDR3 is TGCGCCAGCAGCTTGTTCTTAGCGGGAGACCACGAGCAGTACTTC.

The table lists this clone with many counts. The CDR3 DNA reads as TGTGCCAGCAGGGAGGATAGCTCCTACAATGAGCAGTTCTTC. Translation: CASREDSSYNEQFF. The rearrangement links TRBV5-6 to TRBJ2-1; the D gene is possibly TRBD2 (5 bases). Trimming cost V 5 bases and J 0 bases, with 9 bases left between them. The CDR3 sequence is 14 residues long. Looked up from germline, CDR1 is SGHDT and CDR2 is YYEEEE.